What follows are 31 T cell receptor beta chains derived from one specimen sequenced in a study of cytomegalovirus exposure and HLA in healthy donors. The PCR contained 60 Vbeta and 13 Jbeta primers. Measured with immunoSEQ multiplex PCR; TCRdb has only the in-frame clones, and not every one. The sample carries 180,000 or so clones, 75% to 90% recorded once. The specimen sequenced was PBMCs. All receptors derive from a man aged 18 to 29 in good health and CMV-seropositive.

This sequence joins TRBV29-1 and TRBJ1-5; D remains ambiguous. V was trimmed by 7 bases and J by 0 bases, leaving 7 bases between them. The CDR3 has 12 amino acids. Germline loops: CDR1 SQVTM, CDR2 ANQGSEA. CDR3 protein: CSGGDSNQPQHF. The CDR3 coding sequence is TGCAGCGGCGGGGATAGCAATCAGCCCCAGCATTTT. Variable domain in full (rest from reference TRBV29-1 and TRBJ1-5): SAVISQKPSRDICQRGTSLTIQCQVDSQVTMMFWYRQQPGQSLTLIATANQGSEATYESGFVIDKFPISRPNLTFSTLTVSNMSPEDSSIYLCSGGDSNQPQHFGDGTRLSIL.

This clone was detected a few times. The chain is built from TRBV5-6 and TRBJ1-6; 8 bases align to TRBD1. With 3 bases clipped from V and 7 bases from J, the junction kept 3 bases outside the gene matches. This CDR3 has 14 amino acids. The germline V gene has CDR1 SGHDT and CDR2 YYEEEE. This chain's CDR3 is CASSSGQENSPLHF. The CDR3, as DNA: TGTGCCAGCAGCTCGGGACAGGAAAATTCACCCCTCCACTTT. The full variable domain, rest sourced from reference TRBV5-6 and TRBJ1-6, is DAGVTQSPTHLIKTRGQQVTLRCSPKSGHDTVSWYQQALGQGPQFIFQYYEEEERQRGNFPDRFSGHQFPNYSSELNVNALLLGDSALYLCASSSGQENSPLHFGNGTRLTVT.

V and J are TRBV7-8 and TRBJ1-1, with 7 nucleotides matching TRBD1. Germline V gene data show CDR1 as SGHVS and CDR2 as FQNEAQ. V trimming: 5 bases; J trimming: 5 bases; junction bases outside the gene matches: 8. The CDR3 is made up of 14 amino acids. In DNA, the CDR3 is TGTGCCAGCAGCGCCGACAGGGTAAGGACTGAAGCTTTCTTT. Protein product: CASSADRVRTEAFF. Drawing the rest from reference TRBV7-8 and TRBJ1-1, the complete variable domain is GAGVSQSPRYKVAKRGQDVALRCDPISGHVSLFWYQQALGQGPEFLTYFQNEAQLDKSGLPSDRFFAERPEGSVSTLKIQRTQQEDSAVYLCASSADRVRTEAFFGQGTRLTVV.

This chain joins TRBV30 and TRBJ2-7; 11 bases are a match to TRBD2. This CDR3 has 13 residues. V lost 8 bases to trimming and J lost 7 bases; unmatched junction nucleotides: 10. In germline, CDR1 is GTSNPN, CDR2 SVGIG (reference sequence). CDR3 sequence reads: CAVGTSGSLEQYF. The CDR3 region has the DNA TGTGCCGTCGGGACTAGCGGCTCCTTAGAGCAGTACTTC.

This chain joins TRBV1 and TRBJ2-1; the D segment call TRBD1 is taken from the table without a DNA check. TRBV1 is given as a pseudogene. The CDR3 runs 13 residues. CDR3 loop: CTSKGQGKHEQFF. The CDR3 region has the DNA TGCACCAGCAAAGGCCAGGGGAAGCATGAGCAGTTCTTC.

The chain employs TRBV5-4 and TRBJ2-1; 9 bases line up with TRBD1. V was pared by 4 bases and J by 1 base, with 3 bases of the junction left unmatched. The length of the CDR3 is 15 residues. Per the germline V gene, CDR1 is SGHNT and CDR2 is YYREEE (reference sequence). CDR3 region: CASSAGTGSYNEQFF. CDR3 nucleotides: TGTGCCAGCAGCGCCGGGACAGGGTCCTACAATGAGCAGTTCTTC.

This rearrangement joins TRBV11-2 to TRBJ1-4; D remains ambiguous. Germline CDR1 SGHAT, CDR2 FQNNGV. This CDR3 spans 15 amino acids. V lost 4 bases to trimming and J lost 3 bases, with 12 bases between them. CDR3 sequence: CASSSRRGANEKLFF. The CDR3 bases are TGTGCCAGCAGCTCCAGACGGGGTGCTAATGAAAAACTGTTTTTT.

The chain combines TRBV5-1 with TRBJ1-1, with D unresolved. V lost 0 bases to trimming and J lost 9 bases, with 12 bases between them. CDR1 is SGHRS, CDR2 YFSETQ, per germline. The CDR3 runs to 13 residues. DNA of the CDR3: TGCGCCAGCAGCTTGGATCGGTTGAGCCAAGCTTTCTTT. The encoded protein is CASSLDRLSQAFF.

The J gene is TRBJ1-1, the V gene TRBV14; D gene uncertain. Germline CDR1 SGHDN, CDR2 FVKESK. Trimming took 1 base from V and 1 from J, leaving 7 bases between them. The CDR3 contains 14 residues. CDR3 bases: TGTGCCAGCAGCCAAGTAACGGGGAACACTGAAGCTTTCTTT. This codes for CASSQVTGNTEAFF.

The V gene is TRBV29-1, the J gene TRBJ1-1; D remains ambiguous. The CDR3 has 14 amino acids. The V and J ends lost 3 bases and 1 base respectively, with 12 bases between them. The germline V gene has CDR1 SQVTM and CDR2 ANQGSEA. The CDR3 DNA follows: TGCAGCGTTGAGGGGAGGGTGAGGAACACTGAAGCTTTCTTT. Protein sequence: CSVEGRVRNTEAFF.

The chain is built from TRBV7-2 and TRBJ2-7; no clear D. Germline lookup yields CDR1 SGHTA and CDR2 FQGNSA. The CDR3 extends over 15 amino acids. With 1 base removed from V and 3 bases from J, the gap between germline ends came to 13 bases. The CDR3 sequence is CASSLGPGINYEQYF. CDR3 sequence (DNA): TGTGCCAGCAGCTTAGGTCCCGGTATAAACTACGAGCAGTACTTC.

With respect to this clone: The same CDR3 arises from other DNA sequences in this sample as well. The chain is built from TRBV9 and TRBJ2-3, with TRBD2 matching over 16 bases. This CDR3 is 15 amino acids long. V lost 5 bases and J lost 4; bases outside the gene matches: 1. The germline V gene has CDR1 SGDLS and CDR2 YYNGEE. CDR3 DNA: TGTGCCAGCAGAGGGACTAGCGGGGGGGCAGATACGCAGTATTTT. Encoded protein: CASRGTSGGADTQYF. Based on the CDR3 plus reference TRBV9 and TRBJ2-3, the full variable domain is DSGVTQTPKHLITATGQRVTLRCSPRSGDLSVYWYQQSLDQGLQFLIQYYNGEERAKGNILERFSAQQFPDLHSELNLSSLELGDSALYFCASRGTSGGADTQYFGPGTRLTVL.

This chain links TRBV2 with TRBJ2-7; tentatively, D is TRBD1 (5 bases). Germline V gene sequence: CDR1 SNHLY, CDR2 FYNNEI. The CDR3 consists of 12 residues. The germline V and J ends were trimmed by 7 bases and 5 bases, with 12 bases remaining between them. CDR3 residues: CASKGSVHEQYF. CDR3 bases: TGTGCCAGCAAGGGGTCTGTACACGAGCAGTACTTC.

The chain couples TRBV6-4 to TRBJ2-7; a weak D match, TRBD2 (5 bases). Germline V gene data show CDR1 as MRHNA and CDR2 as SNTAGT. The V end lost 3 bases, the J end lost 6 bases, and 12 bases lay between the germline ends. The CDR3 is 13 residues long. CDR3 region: CASSEEALGEQYF. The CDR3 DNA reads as TGTGCCAGCAGTGAGGAGGCCCTCGGCGAGCAGTACTTC.

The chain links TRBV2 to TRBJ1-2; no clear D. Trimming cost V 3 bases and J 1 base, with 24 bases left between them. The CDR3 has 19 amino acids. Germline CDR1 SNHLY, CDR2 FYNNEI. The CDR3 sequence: CASSDKPVGNRPFNYGYTF. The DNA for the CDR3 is TGTGCCAGCAGTGATAAACCCGTTGGCAACCGCCCGTTTAACTATGGCTACACCTTC.

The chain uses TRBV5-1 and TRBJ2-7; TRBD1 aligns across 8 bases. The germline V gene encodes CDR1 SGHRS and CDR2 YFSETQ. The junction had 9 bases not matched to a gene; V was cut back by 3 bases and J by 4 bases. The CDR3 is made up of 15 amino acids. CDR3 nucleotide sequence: TGCGCCAGCAGCTCCGGACAGGGCAGGGCTTACGAGCAGTACTTC. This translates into CASSSGQGRAYEQYF.

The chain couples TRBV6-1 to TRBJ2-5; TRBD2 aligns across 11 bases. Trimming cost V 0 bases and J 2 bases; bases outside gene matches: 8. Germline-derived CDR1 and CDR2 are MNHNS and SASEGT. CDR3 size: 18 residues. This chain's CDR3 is CASSEAVTSGIPQETQYF. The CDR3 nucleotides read TGTGCCAGCAGTGAAGCGGTGACTAGCGGGATACCTCAAGAGACCCAGTACTTC.

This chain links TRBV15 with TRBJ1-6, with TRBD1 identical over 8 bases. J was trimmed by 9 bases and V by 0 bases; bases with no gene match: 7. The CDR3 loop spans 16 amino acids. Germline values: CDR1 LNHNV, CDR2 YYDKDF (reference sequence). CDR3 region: CATSRDSGQGVSPLHF. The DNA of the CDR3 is TGTGCCACCAGCAGAGATAGTGGACAGGGAGTTTCACCCCTCCACTTT.

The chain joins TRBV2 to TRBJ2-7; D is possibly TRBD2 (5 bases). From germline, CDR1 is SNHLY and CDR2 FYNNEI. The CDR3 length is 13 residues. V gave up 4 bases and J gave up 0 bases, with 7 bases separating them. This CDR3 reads CASSVRGSYEQYF. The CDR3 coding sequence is TGTGCCAGCAGTGTTCGGGGCTCCTACGAGCAGTACTTC.

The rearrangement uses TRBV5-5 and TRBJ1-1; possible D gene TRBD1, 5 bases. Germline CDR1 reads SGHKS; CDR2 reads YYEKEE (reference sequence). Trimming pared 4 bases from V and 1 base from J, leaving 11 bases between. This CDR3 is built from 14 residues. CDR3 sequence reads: CASSPLTENTEAFF. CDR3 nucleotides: TGTGCCAGCAGCCCGCTGACAGAGAACACTGAAGCTTTCTTT.

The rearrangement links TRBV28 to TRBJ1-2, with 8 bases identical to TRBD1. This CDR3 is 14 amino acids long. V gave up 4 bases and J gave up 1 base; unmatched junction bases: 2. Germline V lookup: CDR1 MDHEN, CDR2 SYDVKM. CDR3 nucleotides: TGTGCCAGCAGTTCGACAGGGGATAACTATGGCTACACCTTC. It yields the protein CASSSTGDNYGYTF.

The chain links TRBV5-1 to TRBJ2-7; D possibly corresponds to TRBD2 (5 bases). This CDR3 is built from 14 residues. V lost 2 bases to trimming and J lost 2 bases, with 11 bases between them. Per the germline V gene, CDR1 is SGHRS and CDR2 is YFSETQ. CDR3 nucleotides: TGCGCCAGCAGCTTTCAACTAGTCCCCTACGAGCAGTACTTC. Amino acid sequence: CASSFQLVPYEQYF. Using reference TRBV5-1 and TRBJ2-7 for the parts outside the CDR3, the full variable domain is KAGVTQTPRYLIKTRGQQVTLSCSPISGHRSVSWYQQTPGQGLQFLFEYFSETQRNKGNFPGRFSGRQFSNSRSEMNVSTLELGDSALYLCASSFQLVPYEQYFGPGTRLTVT.

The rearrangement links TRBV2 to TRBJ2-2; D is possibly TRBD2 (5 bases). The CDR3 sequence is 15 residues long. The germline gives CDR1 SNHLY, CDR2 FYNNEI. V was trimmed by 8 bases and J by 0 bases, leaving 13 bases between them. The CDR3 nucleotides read TGTGCCAGCTCCCGGGGAACGGCGAACACCGGGGAGCTGTTTTTT. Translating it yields CASSRGTANTGELFF.

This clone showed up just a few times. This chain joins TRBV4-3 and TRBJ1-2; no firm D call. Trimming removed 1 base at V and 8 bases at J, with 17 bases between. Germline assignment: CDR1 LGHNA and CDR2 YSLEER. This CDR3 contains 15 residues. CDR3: CASSQAAGGPLGYTF. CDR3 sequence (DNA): TGCGCCAGCAGCCAAGCCGCAGGAGGCCCTTTGGGCTACACCTTC.

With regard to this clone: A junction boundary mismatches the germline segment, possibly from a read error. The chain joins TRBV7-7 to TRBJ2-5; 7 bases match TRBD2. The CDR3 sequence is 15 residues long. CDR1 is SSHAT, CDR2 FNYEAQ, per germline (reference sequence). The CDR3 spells CASSDLSGAEETQYF. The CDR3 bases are TGTGCTAGCAGCGACCTGAGCGGGGCGGAAGAGACCCAGTACTTC.

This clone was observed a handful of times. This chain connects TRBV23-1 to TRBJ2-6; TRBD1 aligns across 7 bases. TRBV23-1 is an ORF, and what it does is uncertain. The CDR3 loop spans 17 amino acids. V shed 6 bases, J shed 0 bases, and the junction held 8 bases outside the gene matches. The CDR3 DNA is TGCGCCAGCAGGATGACAGGGCACAGCTCTGGGGCCAACGTCCTGACTTTC. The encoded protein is CASRMTGHSSGANVLTF.

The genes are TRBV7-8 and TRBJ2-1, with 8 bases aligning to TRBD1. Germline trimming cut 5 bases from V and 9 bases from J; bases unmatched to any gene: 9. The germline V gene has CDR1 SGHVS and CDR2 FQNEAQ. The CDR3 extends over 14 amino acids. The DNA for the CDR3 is TGTGCCAGCAGCCGCCTCACAGGGGGGCGTGAGCAGTTCTTC. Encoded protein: CASSRLTGGREQFF. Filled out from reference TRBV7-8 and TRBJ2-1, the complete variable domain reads GAGVSQSPRYKVAKRGQDVALRCDPISGHVSLFWYQQALGQGPEFLTYFQNEAQLDKSGLPSDRFFAERPEGSVSTLKIQRTQQEDSAVYLCASSRLTGGREQFFGPGTRLTVL.

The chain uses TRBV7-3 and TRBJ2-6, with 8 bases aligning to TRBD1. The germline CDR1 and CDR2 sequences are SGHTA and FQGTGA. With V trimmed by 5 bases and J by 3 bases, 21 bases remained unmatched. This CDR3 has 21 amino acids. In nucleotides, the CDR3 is TGTGCCAGCAGCAAGGGACAGGCCCCGATTAGGGCTCCGGTTGGGGCCAACGTCCTGACTTTC. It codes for CASSKGQAPIRAPVGANVLTF.

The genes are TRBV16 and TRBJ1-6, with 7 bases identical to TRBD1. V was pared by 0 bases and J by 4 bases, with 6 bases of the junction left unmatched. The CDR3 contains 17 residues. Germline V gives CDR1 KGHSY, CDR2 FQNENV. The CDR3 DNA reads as TGTGCCAGCAGCCAATCGGCGACAGGGACTTATAATTCACCCCTCCACTTT. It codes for CASSQSATGTYNSPLHF.

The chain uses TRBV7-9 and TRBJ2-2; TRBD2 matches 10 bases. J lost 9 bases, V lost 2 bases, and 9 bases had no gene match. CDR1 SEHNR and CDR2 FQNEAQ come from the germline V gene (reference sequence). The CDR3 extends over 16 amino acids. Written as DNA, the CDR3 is TGTGCCAGCAGCTTATCGGCTAGCGGGGGTCCCCGGGAGCTGTTTTTT. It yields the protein CASSLSASGGPRELFF. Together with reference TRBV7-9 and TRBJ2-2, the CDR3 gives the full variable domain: DTGVSQNPRHKITKRGQNVTFRCDPISEHNRLYWYRQTLGQGPEFLTYFQNEAQLEKSRLLSDRFSAERPKGSFSTLEIQRTEQGDSAMYLCASSLSASGGPRELFFGEGSRLTVL.

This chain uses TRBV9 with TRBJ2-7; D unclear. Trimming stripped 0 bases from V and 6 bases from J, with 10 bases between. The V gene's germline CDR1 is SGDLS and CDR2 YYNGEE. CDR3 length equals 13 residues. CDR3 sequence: CASSVGQVGEQYF. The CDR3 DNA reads TGTGCCAGCAGCGTAGGTCAGGTCGGCGAGCAGTACTTC.